A selection of T cell receptor beta chains follows, all from one sample in a study of cytomegalovirus exposure and HLA in healthy donors. The protocol was immunoSEQ multiplex PCR, while the TCRdb copy is restricted to in-frame clones and leaves out a portion. Counted here are under 130,000 clones, 75% to 85% occurring once; the ten biggest clones make up 2.1%. The sequencing sample was made of PBMCs. The receptors come from a man aged 30 to 45 in good health and CMV-seronegative. CDR3s include the opening cysteine and the closing phenylalanine or tryptophan. D genes are given only for firm matches. Size values are once, few and many counts, or a class for expanded clones, and some rows have none.

. TRBJ2-2 . TRBV10-3 TGTGCCATACAGGGCGCCGGGGAGCTGTTTTTT CAIQGAGELFF
. TRBJ2-2 TRBD1 TRBV18 TGTGCCAGCTCACTCGATCCGGACAGGGGGCGGCAATTTGCCGGGGAGCTGTTTTTT CASSLDPDRGRQFAGELFF
few TRBJ1-1 TRBD1 TRBV15 TGTGCCACCAGCCCGGGGACAGGGATGGGCGCTGAAGCTTTCTTT CATSPGTGMGAEAFF
. TRBJ1-1 . TRBV14 TGTGCCAGCAGTCCAAGGGTGCTTCGGGACACCTTGGTAGCTTTCTTT CASSPRVLRDTLVAFF
few TRBJ1-5 . TRBV5-3 TGTGCCAGAAGCTTTAGTGGAGATCAGCCCCAGCATTTT CARSFSGDQPQHF
. TRBJ1-6 TRBD1 TRBV27 TGTGCCAGCAGGGGGGACAGGGACGGACCCCTCCACTTT CASRGDRDGPLHF
once TRBJ1-3 TRBD1 TRBV5-1 TGCGCCAGCACCACACAGGGGGCCACAGGAAACACCATATATTTT CASTTQGATGNTIYF
. TRBJ1-2 . TRBV4-1 TGCGCCAGCAGCTATTTCCGCTCGGGTGACTATGGCTACACCTTC CASSYFRSGDYGYTF
few TRBJ2-1 TRBD2 TRBV19 TGTGCCAGTAGTATAGCGGGAGGGCCTAGTGAGCAGTTCTTC CASSIAGGPSEQFF
once TRBJ2-3 . TRBV10-3 TGTGCCGCCCTGGGGAGCGGAGGCACAGATACGCAGTATTTT CAALGSGGTDTQYF
. TRBJ2-1 TRBD2 TRBV30 TGTGCCTGGAGTGTAGGGCTAGCGGGGGGTCGAGAGCAGTTCTTC CAWSVGLAGGREQFF
. TRBJ2-1 TRBD2 TRBV6-1 TGTACCAGCAATAGCGGGGACTCCTACAATGAGCAGTTCTTC CTSNSGDSYNEQFF
. TRBJ2-1 . TRBV5-4 TGTGCCAGCAGCGCTCAGAATGAGCAGTTCTTC CASSAQNEQFF
. TRBJ2-2 TRBD1 TRBV28 TGTGCCAGCAGCACTGGACAGGAGGACGCGAACACCGGGGAGCTGTTTTTT CASSTGQEDANTGELFF
. TRBJ2-5 . TRBV4-1 TGCGCCAGCAGCCAAGGGGAGGCAGGATCCTGGGAGACCCAGTACTTC CASSQGEAGSWETQYF
. TRBJ1-2 TRBD1 TRBV7-2 TGTGCCAGCAGCTCGGGACAGCGTAACTATGGCTACACCTTC CASSSGQRNYGYTF
. TRBJ1-1 TRBD1 TRBV29-1 TGCAGCGTTGAGACGGGGACAGGGAGGGCGGCTTTCTTT CSVETGTGRAAFF
. TRBJ2-3 . TRBV5-1 TGCGCCAGCAGGGCCGGGACACCCCTCACAGATACGCAGTATTTT CASRAGTPLTDTQYF
. TRBJ1-1 . TRBV7-2 TGTGCCAGCAGCCCCGGTACCAACACTGAAGCTTTCTTT CASSPGTNTEAFF
. TRBJ2-7 . TRBV10-3 TGTGCCATCAGTGAGCTGGCTTCCTACGAGCAGTACTTC CAISELASYEQYF
. TRBJ1-1 TRBD1 TRBV30 TGTGCCTGGAGTGTGTTGGGGACAGGGAATACTGAAGCTTTCTTT CAWSVLGTGNTEAFF
. TRBJ2-5 TRBD1 TRBV2 TGTGCCAGCAGTGTCGAGGGGGCGCGAAGAGAGACCCAGTACTTC CASSVEGARRETQYF
. TRBJ1-2 TRBD1 TRBV6-5 TGTGCCAGCAGGGGGACAGGATACGGCTACACCTTC CASRGTGYGYTF
. TRBJ2-1 TRBD1 TRBV14 TGTGCCAGCAGCCGGGGGACAGCGCCGTTCAATGAGCAGTTCTTC CASSRGTAPFNEQFF
. TRBJ2-4 TRBD2 TRBV15 TGTGCCACCAGCAGAGATAGACTAGCGGGATTGAACATTCAGTACTTC CATSRDRLAGLNIQYF
. TRBJ1-5 . TRBV27 TGTGCCAGCAGTTTTGGGGCAGACAATCAGCCCCAGCATTTT CASSFGADNQPQHF
few TRBJ1-6 . TRBV11-2 TGTGCCAGCAGTCTCACTTCAGGGTTGGGGTGGAATTCACCCCTCCACTTT CASSLTSGLGWNSPLHF
. TRBJ1-5 TRBD1 TRBV19 TGTGCCAGTAGTATTTCCCAGGGGGGTTTCCATCCCCAGCATTTT CASSISQGGFHPQHF
. TRBJ2-7 . TRBV2 TGTGCCAGCAGGCCGGACAACGCCTACGAGCAGTACTTC CASRPDNAYEQYF
. TRBJ1-1 . TRBV29-1 TGCAGCGTTGGAAGACAGGAGAACACTGAAGCTTTCTTT CSVGRQENTEAFF
. TRBJ1-2 . TRBV5-1 TGCGCCAGCAGCTTGGCCGGGGACACTAACTATGGCTACACCTTC CASSLAGDTNYGYTF
. TRBJ2-7 . TRBV28 TGTGCCAGCAGACCTCCCCGAGGGCCCTACGAGCAGTACTTC CASRPPRGPYEQYF
. TRBJ1-4 . TRBV4-2 TGTGCCAGCAGCCGGTCAGGTGAAAAACTGTTTTTT CASSRSGEKLFF
few TRBJ1-1 . TRBV30 TGTGCCTGGAGTCCCTTGGACAGGAACACTGAAGCTTTCTTT CAWSPLDRNTEAFF
. TRBJ1-2 TRBD1 TRBV30 TGTGCCTGGGCAGGACAGGGTGGGAACTATGGCTACACCTTC CAWAGQGGNYGYTF
. TRBJ2-1 . TRBV19 TGTGCCAGTAGTCCCCAACAGGGTGGACAGTTCTTC CASSPQQGGQFF
few TRBJ2-1 . TRBV5-1 TGCGCCAGCAGCTTGGTGGGCGGGTCCTACAATGAGCAGTTCTTC CASSLVGGSYNEQFF
. TRBJ2-1 . TRBV19 TGTGCCAGTAGTATAGATCGTCTTGAGCAGTTCTTC CASSIDRLEQFF
once TRBJ2-5 TRBD2 TRBV25-1 TGTGCCAGCAGTGATGTCCTATCTAGCGGGAGTTTCCAAGAGACCCAGTACTTC CASSDVLSSGSFQETQYF
. TRBJ2-5 TRBD2 TRBV5-1 TGCGCCAGCAGCTTAGAGACTAGCGGAGGAGAGACCCAGTACTTC CASSLETSGGETQYF
few TRBJ2-2 TRBD1 TRBV6-5 TGTGCCAGCAGTAGGGGACAGGGGACCGGGGAGCTGTTTTTT CASSRGQGTGELFF
. TRBJ2-1 TRBD1 TRBV11-1 TGTGCCAGCAGCTTAGCCAGGGGGAATGAGCAGTTCTTC CASSLARGNEQFF
. TRBJ1-3 . TRBV18 TGTGCCAGCTCACCACCGGGATGGACGGGAGACACCATATATTTT CASSPPGWTGDTIYF
. TRBJ2-2 . TRBV28 TGTGCCAGCAGTTCCCCAGGGGCCTTGAACACCGGGGAGCTGTTTTTT CASSSPGALNTGELFF
. TRBJ1-2 TRBD1 TRBV19 TGTGCCAGTAGCCCGGACAGGTACCGCTATGGCTACACCTTC CASSPDRYRYGYTF
. TRBJ2-7 . TRBV30 TGTGCCTGGACGGAAGGACAGAGCTCCTACGAGCAGTACTTC CAWTEGQSSYEQYF
. TRBJ1-2 TRBD1 TRBV4-3 TGCGCCAGCAGCCAGGTATCCGGACAGGCGGGCTACACCTTC CASSQVSGQAGYTF
. TRBJ2-7 . TRBV2 TGTGCCAGCACCTTCACTTACGAGCAGTACTTC CASTFTYEQYF
. TRBJ2-7 TRBD1 TRBV2 TGTGCCAGCAGCGCTGACAGGGGGGAATGGGGCGAGCAGTACTTC CASSADRGEWGEQYF
. TRBJ2-3 TRBD2 TRBV6-5 TGTGCCAGCAGTTACGGGTCTAGCGGGCTTACAGATACGCAGTATTTT CASSYGSSGLTDTQYF
few TRBJ2-1 TRBD1 TRBV5-1 TGCGCCAGCAGCCCCGGACAGGGGTATAACCATGAGCAGTTCTTC CASSPGQGYNHEQFF
. TRBJ1-2 . TRBV12-1 TGTGCCAGCAGCCGGTCCGGGACAGGGGGAGGCTACACCTTC CASSRSGTGGGYTF
. TRBJ2-1 TRBD2 TRBV5-1 TGCGCCAGCAGCTTGAATAGCGGGGCTTTCTATAATGAGCAGTTCTTC CASSLNSGAFYNEQFF
. TRBJ1-2 TRBD1 TRBV19 TGTGCCAGTAGCCCTTCCCCAGGGGGGAGAGGCTATGGCTACACCTTC CASSPSPGGRGYGYTF